A selection of T cell receptor beta chains follows, all from one sample in a study of cytomegalovirus exposure and HLA in healthy donors. The repertoire was sequenced with immunoSEQ multiplex PCR; TCRdb's copy has only in-frame clones and lacks some. The table has approximately 100,000 clones, about 85% seen once; the top ten hold less than 8%. The sample taken for sequencing was PBMCs. Receptors originate from a man in his forties or fifties in good health and CMV-seropositive. Both conserved end residues are part of each CDR3. The D gene is left open where the match is weak. Where a row states a size, it is once, few, many or the class of an expanded clone; other rows omit it.

v_gene	j_gene	d_gene	abundance	CDR3nt	CDR3aa
TRBV5-4	TRBJ2-7	TRBD1	.	TGTGCCAGCAGCCCAAGCCCCGGGACAGCCTACGAGCAGTACTTC	CASSPSPGTAYEQYF
TRBV6-5	TRBJ2-7	TRBD1	few	TGTGCCAGCAGTTCCACAGGGGCCCACGAGCAGTACTTC	CASSSTGAHEQYF
TRBV5-1	TRBJ2-3	.	once	TGCGCCAGCAGCAAGGGACTTCCTAGCACAGATACGCAGTATTTT	CASSKGLPSTDTQYF
TRBV6-1	TRBJ2-6	.	.	TGTGCCAGCACCAAAACTGGGGCCAACGTCCTGACTTTC	CASTKTGANVLTF
TRBV10-3	TRBJ1-1	.	once	TGTGCCATCAGACAGGGAATGAACACTGAAGCTTTCTTT	CAIRQGMNTEAFF
TRBV27	TRBJ1-2	TRBD1	once	TGTGCCAGCAGCCGCGATGACAGGGGTAACTATGGCTACACCTTC	CASSRDDRGNYGYTF
TRBV25-1	TRBJ2-3	TRBD2	.	TGTGCCAGCAGTGAAAGCCCGAGCGGGGGCAGCACAGATACGCAGTATTTT	CASSESPSGGSTDTQYF
TRBV5-6	TRBJ2-7	.	.	TGTGCCAGCAGCTTGACACAGGAGTTTTGGGGCGAGCAGTACTTC	CASSLTQEFWGEQYF
TRBV27	TRBJ1-3	TRBD1	few	TGTGCCAGCGCGCGACAGGGCTCTGGAAACACCATATATTTT	CASARQGSGNTIYF
TRBV9	TRBJ2-7	TRBD2	.	TGTGCCAGCAGCGTAGGCGGGAGAGACGGCGAGCAGTACTTC	CASSVGGRDGEQYF
TRBV4-1	TRBJ2-1	.	.	TGCGCCAGCAGCCAAGACGAGTATGAGCAGTTCTTC	CASSQDEYEQFF
TRBV7-2	TRBJ2-7	.	once	TGTGCCAGCAGCTTGTCCTATACCTACGAGCAGTACTTC	CASSLSYTYEQYF
TRBV9	TRBJ2-1	TRBD2	few	TGTGCCAGCAGCGTGGGACTAGCGGGGGGTAATGAGCAGTTCTTC	CASSVGLAGGNEQFF
TRBV5-1	TRBJ2-1	.	.	TGCGCCAGCAGCCCGAGACCACTAGGTGAGCAGTTCTTC	CASSPRPLGEQFF
TRBV18	TRBJ1-5	.	once	TGTGCCAGCTCCCCTGGCGCTTTAAGAGGTCAGCCCCAGCATTTT	CASSPGALRGQPQHF
TRBV11-2	TRBJ1-1	.	.	TGTGCCAGCCACCCATTGTCCGCCCGGGGGATCTCTGAAGCTTTCTTT	CASHPLSARGISEAFF
TRBV7-8	TRBJ2-5	TRBD2	once	TGTGCCAGCAGCCACGGGACTAGCGTGACGCGCATGATTGGGGACCAGTACTTC	CASSHGTSVTRMIGDQYF
TRBV19	TRBJ1-2	.	.	TGTGCCAGTAACGGTCGGGTTTCTTCCTATGGCTACACCTTC	CASNGRVSSYGYTF
TRBV7-8	TRBJ2-7	.	.	TGTGCCAGCAGCTATATAGGGAGGACGGCCTTATCCTACGAGCAGTACTTC	CASSYIGRTALSYEQYF
TRBV6-1	TRBJ1-3	TRBD1	few	TGTGCCAGCAGTGGCTTGGACAGGGCCCCGTTATCTGGAAACACCATATATTTT	CASSGLDRAPLSGNTIYF
TRBV6-1	TRBJ2-5	TRBD1	.	TGTGCCAGCAGTGAAGCGTATCGGGACAGTTGGGAGACCCAGTACTTC	CASSEAYRDSWETQYF
TRBV2	TRBJ2-1	TRBD2	.	TGTGCCAGCGCGACTAGCGGGACTTCCTACAATGAGCAGTTCTTC	CASATSGTSYNEQFF
TRBV28	TRBJ2-1	TRBD2	large	TGTGCCAGCAGTTCCGGGCGCGGGAGGGTTGATGAGCAGTTCTTC	CASSSGRGRVDEQFF
TRBV7-2	TRBJ2-7	TRBD2	.	TGTGCCAGCAGCCTGGGCGGGGGGGGCGCGTACGAGCAGTACTTC	CASSLGGGGAYEQYF
TRBV6-1	TRBJ1-2	TRBD1	.	TGTGCCAGCAGTTTAGAATCCGGGACAGGGTCTGGCTACACCTTC	CASSLESGTGSGYTF
TRBV6-1	TRBJ2-2	TRBD2	.	TGTGCCTTCAGGGAGGGAGCCGCGAACACCGGGGAGCTGTTTTTT	CAFREGAANTGELFF
TRBV5-6	TRBJ2-3	TRBD2	.	TGTGCCAGCAGCTTGGTGGGGGGGATCACAGATACGCAGTATTTT	CASSLVGGITDTQYF
TRBV28	TRBJ2-3	.	.	TGTGCCAGCAGACCCCTGACAGGTAGCACAGATACGCAGTATTTT	CASRPLTGSTDTQYF
TRBV6-1	TRBJ1-1	.	.	TGTGCCAGCAGTACCCGGGCAGGGCTGAACACTGAAGCTTTCTTT	CASSTRAGLNTEAFF
TRBV6-5	TRBJ1-3	.	.	TGTGCCAGCAGCCGGAGTGTTTCTGGAAACACCATATATTTT	CASSRSVSGNTIYF
TRBV28	TRBJ2-3	TRBD2	.	TGTGCCAGCACCATGAGAACTAGCGGAAGCACAGATACGCAGTATTTT	CASTMRTSGSTDTQYF
TRBV27	TRBJ2-3	.	.	TGTGCCAGCAGTTCCCCACAGGGTTGGGGGACAGATACGCAGTATTTT	CASSSPQGWGTDTQYF
TRBV6-6	TRBJ1-6	TRBD1	.	TGTGCCAGCGCCGGGACAGTTAATTCACCCCTCCACTTT	CASAGTVNSPLHF
TRBV25-1	TRBJ1-2	TRBD1	.	TGTGCCAGCAGTAGACCGGGACAGGGATATGGCTACACCTTC	CASSRPGQGYGYTF
TRBV19	TRBJ1-2	TRBD1	.	TGTGCCAGTAATCCCAGGACAGGGGGCGTGAGATTGAACGGGGGCTACACCTTC	CASNPRTGGVRLNGGYTF
TRBV5-6	TRBJ2-7	TRBD1	.	TGTGCCAGCAGCGTACAGGGGGCGGAATACGAGCAGTACTTC	CASSVQGAEYEQYF
TRBV7-6	TRBJ1-6	.	once	TGTGCCAGCAGCTTTGGTCCTTTAGGGGGTAATTCACCCCTCCACTTT	CASSFGPLGGNSPLHF
TRBV28	TRBJ1-2	.	.	TGTGCCAGCAGTTCCCCCTCGGGGAACTATGGCTACACCTTC	CASSSPSGNYGYTF
TRBV9	TRBJ2-3	TRBD2	.	TGTGCCAGCAGCGTCTCGGGGGGGAGAGATACGCAGTATTTT	CASSVSGGRDTQYF
TRBV6-5	TRBJ1-5	.	few	TGTGCCAGCAGTCCAGCGGGGGAGGCTCAGCCCCAGCATTTT	CASSPAGEAQPQHF
TRBV28	TRBJ2-7	.	medium-sized	TGTGCCAGCAGTTTAACGGGGGAGCAGTACTTC	CASSLTGEQYF
TRBV11-3	TRBJ2-7	.	.	TGTGCCAGCAGCTTACAGGGGTCCTACGAGCAGTACTTC	CASSLQGSYEQYF
TRBV28	TRBJ1-2	.	.	TGTGCCAGCAGCCCGCGAGACTATGGCTACACCTTC	CASSPRDYGYTF